What follows are 2 T cell receptor beta chains derived from one specimen sequenced in a study of shared clonotypes between healthy human individuals. The method was immunoSEQ multiplex PCR; TCRdb's version includes in-frame clones alone and lacks a portion of them. The top ten hold 0.1% to 0.15% of the sample, which has millions of clones, roughly 94% seen once. Sequenced: naive CD4+ T cells sorted from blood. Subset noted: CD45RA+ positively selected. All receptors come from a man younger than 35 in good health.

The chain couples TRBV30 to TRBJ2-7; TRBD2 agrees at 7 bases. CDR3 length: 15 amino acids. V was clipped by 0 bases and J by 4 bases; unmatched bases: 9. The germline V gene encodes CDR1 GTSNPN and CDR2 SVGIG (reference sequence). CDR3 sequence: CAWSVRRGVGYEQYF. The CDR3 DNA follows: TGTGCCTGGAGTGTACGTCGGGGGGTTGGGTACGAGCAGTACTTC.

The chain carries TRBV5-1 and TRBJ2-7, with D perhaps matching TRBD2 (6 bases). Germline V CDR1 and CDR2: SGHRS, YFSETQ. This CDR3 has 15 residues. Trimming cost V 0 bases and J 7 bases, with 17 bases left between them. The CDR3 sequence: CASSLGGTGLEEQYF. CDR3 coding DNA: TGCGCCAGCAGCTTGGGCGGGACGGGCCTTGAGGAGCAGTACTTC.